This TCR beta chain appears in the sequencing data of a study of T cell responses to AZD1222 COVID-19 vaccine. Study-level points and caveats: Females made up more of the donors, who were largely white British, and clonal diversity may have come out too low.

This clone appeared a single time. Its antigen is still unknown. Here immunoSEQ multiplex PCR was the method, and the copy in TCRdb shows in-frame clones only, minus some. The sample includes about 83,000 clones, 85% to 90% of them seen just once. The germline V gene has CDR1 LGHDT and CDR2 YNNKEL (reference sequence). This CDR3 spans 18 amino acids. Losses at the gene ends were 8 bases for V and 1 base for J; bases not matched to a gene: 11. The V call is TRBV3-1 (or the pseudogene TRBV3-2), the J call TRBJ2-2; TRBD2 aligns across 12 bases. The sequence derives from an adult in good health. This material consisted of peripheral blood, taken on day 0 of AZD1222 vaccination. CDR3 loop: CASLRTSGTLMNTGELFF. CDR3 DNA sequence: TGTGCCAGCCTCAGGACTAGCGGGACGCTCATGAACACCGGGGAGCTGTTTTTT.